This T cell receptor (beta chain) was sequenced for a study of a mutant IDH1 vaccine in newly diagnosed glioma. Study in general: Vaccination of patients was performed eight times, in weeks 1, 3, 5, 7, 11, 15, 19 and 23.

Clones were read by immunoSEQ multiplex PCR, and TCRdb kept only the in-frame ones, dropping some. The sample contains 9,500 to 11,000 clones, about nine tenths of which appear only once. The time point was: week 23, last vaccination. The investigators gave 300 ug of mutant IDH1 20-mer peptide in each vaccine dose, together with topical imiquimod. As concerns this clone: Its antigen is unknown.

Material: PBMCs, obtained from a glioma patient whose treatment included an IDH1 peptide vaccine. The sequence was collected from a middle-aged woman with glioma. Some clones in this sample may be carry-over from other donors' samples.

Here the CDR3 reads CASSWSANEQFF. The CDR3 nucleotides read TGTGCCAGCAGTTGGAGCGCTAATGAGCAGTTCTTC. The chain is built from TRBV27 and TRBJ2-1; D gene uncertain. The CDR3 extends over 12 amino acids. Between the trimmed V and J ends, which lost 4 bases and 7 bases, there was a span of 8 bases. Germline V gene data show CDR1 as MNHEY and CDR2 as SMNVEV (reference sequence).